These 28 T cell receptor beta chains share one sample of origin, sequenced in a study of spatial heterogeneity in lung cancer. The time point denotes: sample taken at primary tumor resection. Tumor, nontumor lung or frozen PBMC supplied whole RNA, sequenced without sorting. From the 5' RACE reads, TCRdb called clonotypes with MiXCR, one entry per CDR3 protein. Of approximately 44,000 distinct CDR3 sequences listed, roughly 13% are singletons. The starting material was PBMCs, obtained at surgery. These TCRs come from a male donor with early-stage non-small cell lung cancer.

V and J are TRBV28 and TRBJ2-1, with D possibly matching TRBD2 (6 bases). This CDR3 has 16 residues. The germline V gene has CDR1 MDHEN and CDR2 SYDVKM. V was trimmed by 5 bases and J by 5 bases, leaving 19 bases between them. The CDR3 region is CASSRVSGPRHNEQFF. The CDR3, as DNA: TGTGCCAGCAGTCGAGTCAGCGGGCCCCGTCACAATGAGCAGTTCTTC. Drawing the rest from reference TRBV28 and TRBJ2-1, the complete variable domain is DVKVTQSSRYLVKRTGEKVFLECVQDMDHENMFWYRQDPGLGLRLIYFSYDVKMKEKGDIPEGYSVSREKKERFSLILESASTNQTSMYLCASSRVSGPRHNEQFFGPGTRLTVL.

Comment on this clonotype: At one boundary the junction diverges from the germline segment, which might be a read error. This chain joins TRBV11-3 and TRBJ1-1; D is ambiguous. The germline gives CDR1 SGHNT, CDR2 YENEEA. The CDR3 is 13 residues long. The CDR3 DNA sequence: TGTGCCAGCAGCAGCTCGGTGAACACTGAAGCCTTCTTT. Translation gives CASSSSVNTEAFF.

This clonotype was counted ten times or more. J is TRBJ2-7 and V is TRBV6-2 or TRBV6-3; no definite D call. This CDR3 spans 14 amino acids. Trimming left V 5 bases short and J 2 bases short, with 13 bases between. CDR1 and CDR2 (germline): MNHEY, SVGEGT. The DNA for the CDR3 is TGTGCCAGCAGTGACCCGGGTCCTACCTACGAGCAGTACTTC. This encodes CASSDPGPTYEQYF.

This clonotype was seen a handful of times. This chain links TRBV27 with TRBJ1-1; D remains ambiguous. The ends were cut back, 7 bases at V and 6 bases at J, with 15 bases in the middle. The CDR3 consists of 13 residues. CDR1 is MNHEY, CDR2 SMNVEV, per germline (reference sequence). The DNA of the CDR3 is TGTGCCAGCACTACAACACGCGGAGCTGAAGCTTTCTTT. It specifies CASTTTRGAEAFF.

This clonotype was found a few times. The rearrangement uses TRBV18 and TRBJ2-1; weak D call: TRBD1 (6 bases). CDR1 KGHSH and CDR2 LQKENI come from the germline V gene. The length of the CDR3 is 19 residues. With 6 bases removed from V and 5 bases from J, the gap between germline ends came to 29 bases. The CDR3 is CASSPPRARGQGVHNEQFF. Here the CDR3 DNA reads TGTGCCAGCTCCCCTCCGAGGGCCAGGGGCCAGGGTGTCCACAATGAGCAGTTCTTC. Together with reference TRBV18 and TRBJ2-1, the CDR3 gives the full variable domain: NAGVMQNPRHLVRRRGQEARLRCSPMKGHSHVYWYRQLPEEGLKFMVYLQKENIIDESGMPKERFSAEFPKEGPSILRIQQVVRGDSAAYFCASSPPRARGQGVHNEQFFGPGTRLTVL.

This clonotype showed up many times. This rearrangement joins TRBV28 to TRBJ1-5; TRBD1 might be the D (6 bases). This CDR3 has 14 amino acids. Germline-derived CDR1 and CDR2 are MDHEN and SYDVKM. V lost 6 bases and J 5 bases, leaving 14 bases between the germline ends. The CDR3: CASSRDRPDQPQHF. The CDR3 coding sequence is TGTGCCAGCAGCCGTGACAGGCCGGATCAGCCCCAGCATTTT.

The chain carries TRBV5-4 and TRBJ2-1; D is perhaps TRBD1 or TRBD2 (5 bases each). V shed 5 bases and J shed 7 bases, with 16 bases lying between them. The CDR3 contains 14 residues. Germline CDR1 is SGHNT and CDR2 is YYREEE (reference sequence). The CDR3 reads CASRTGLDSNEQFF. Here the CDR3 DNA reads TGTGCCAGCAGAACGGGGCTAGACTCGAATGAGCAGTTCTTC.

This clonotype was seen repeatedly, ten times or more. This chain connects TRBV6-5 to TRBJ2-7, with TRBD2 matching 8 bases. Germline V lookup: CDR1 MNHEY, CDR2 SVGAGI. The CDR3 has 14 residues. Germline trimming cut 6 bases from V and 2 bases from J; bases unmatched to any gene: 6. This chain's CDR3 is CASSPLAGTYEQYF. DNA for the CDR3: TGTGCCAGCAGCCCCCTAGCGGGTACCTACGAGCAGTACTTC.

The V call is TRBV9, the J call TRBJ2-7; the D is unclear. The CDR3 totals 13 residues. Trimming removed 0 bases from V and 5 bases from J, with 9 bases in between. Germline V gene lookup returns CDR1 SGDLS and CDR2 YYNGEE. CDR3 bases: TGTGCCAGCAGCGTAGGCACGCGTCACGAGCAGTACTTC. Amino acids: CASSVGTRHEQYF. The full variable domain, completed using reference TRBV9 and TRBJ2-7, is DSGVTQTPKHLITATGQRVTLRCSPRSGDLSVYWYQQSLDQGLQFLIQYYNGEERAKGNILERFSAQQFPDLHSELNLSSLELGDSALYFCASSVGTRHEQYFGPGTRLTVT.

This rearrangement joins TRBV2 to TRBJ1-2, with unresolved D. This CDR3 is 15 amino acids long. The germline V gene encodes CDR1 SNHLY and CDR2 FYNNEI. V lost 6 bases and J lost 4, with 18 bases in between. The CDR3 coding sequence is TGTGCCAGCAGGGGGTCAGCGACCTTGGGCTATGGCTACACCTTC. Translating it yields CASRGSATLGYGYTF.

Of note for this clonotype: The CDR3 carries no conserved terminal phenylalanine or tryptophan, so it likely arises from a read error. The chain is built from TRBV6-5 and TRBJ2-6; D uncertain. The CDR3 runs 15 residues. The germline CDR1 and CDR2 sequences are MNHEY and SVGAGI. Between the trimmed V and J ends, which lost 6 bases and 1 base, there was a span of 10 bases. The CDR3 DNA follows: TGTGCCAGCAGGCCACTGTTTTCTGGGGCCAACGTCCTGACTCTC. Translating it yields CASRPLFSGANVLTL.

This clonotype has a handful of counts. The genes are TRBV9 and TRBJ2-5, with D uncertain. The CDR3 contains 14 residues. V gave up 4 bases and J gave up 0 bases, with 10 bases separating them. Germline V gives CDR1 SGDLS, CDR2 YYNGEE. The DNA for the CDR3 is TGTGCCAGCAGCTACACAGCGTACCAAGAGACCCAGTACTTC. Translating gives CASSYTAYQETQYF.

The chain links TRBV7-2 to TRBJ2-2; no reliable D call. V shed 2 bases and J shed 5 bases, with 6 bases lying between them. This CDR3 is built from 13 residues. The germline gives CDR1 SGHTA, CDR2 FQGNSA. CDR3 in DNA: TGTGCCAGCAGCTTACAGGTTACCGGGGAGCTGTTTTTT. The encoded protein is CASSLQVTGELFF. The complete variable domain, with remaining parts taken from reference TRBV7-2 and TRBJ2-2, reads GAGVSQSPSNKVTEKGKDVELRCDPISGHTALYWYRQSLGQGLEFLIYFQGNSAPDKSGLPSDRFSAERTGGSVSTLTIQRTQQEDSAVYLCASSLQVTGELFFGEGSRLTVL.

This chain connects TRBV7-6 to TRBJ1-1, with unresolved D. V was shortened by 1 base and J by 0 bases, with 9 bases between the two germline ends. The germline V gene has CDR1 SGHVS and CDR2 FNYEAQ. The length of the CDR3 is 15 residues. CDR3 DNA: TGTGCCAGCAGCTTAGTGGGTCGCCTGAACACTGAAGCTTTCTTT. Translation gives CASSLVGRLNTEAFF.

This clonotype was counted ten times or more. The rearrangement uses TRBV5-6 and TRBJ1-5, with D tentatively TRBD1 (5 bases). The CDR3 sequence is 15 residues long. CDR1 is SGHDT and CDR2 is YYEEEE in the germline V gene. With 3 bases removed from V and 3 bases from J, the gap between germline ends came to 13 bases. The CDR3 region is CASSSDGGYNQPQHF. The CDR3 DNA reads as TGTGCCAGCAGCTCTGACGGGGGATACAATCAGCCCCAGCATTTT.

This clonotype came up many times. V usage is TRBV21-1 and J usage is TRBJ1-6. TRBV21-1 is reported as a pseudogene. The CDR3 is 14 amino acids. The CDR3 region has the DNA TGTGCCAGCAGCAAGCCGGACCGTAATTCACCCCTCCACTTT. This gives the protein CASSKPDRNSPLHF.

This clonotype was picked up a small number of times. The chain uses TRBV12-3 or TRBV12-4 and TRBJ2-7, with D uncertain. Deletions cut 6 bases from V and 0 bases from J, with 12 bases between. This CDR3 region has 14 residues. The CDR3 is CASSLSVSSYEQYF. CDR3 DNA: TGTGCCAGCAGCCTCAGCGTTAGCTCCTACGAGCAGTACTTC.

This clonotype was recorded at least ten times. This chain links TRBV28 with TRBJ2-1; perhaps D is TRBD1 or TRBD2 (5 bases each). V was shortened by 3 bases and J by 2 bases, with 14 bases between the two germline ends. CDR3 length equals 16 residues. Per germline, CDR1 MDHEN and CDR2 SYDVKM. The chain's CDR3 is CASSLSLGVPYNEQFF. In DNA form, the CDR3 reads TGTGCCAGCAGTTTGTCGTTGGGGGTCCCCTACAATGAGCAGTTCTTC.

This clonotype appeared many times. The CDR3 sequence: CASSLLSGGLETQYF. Written as DNA, the CDR3 is TGTGCCAGCAGCCTTCTTTCGGGCGGCCTCGAGACCCAGTACTTC. The gene calls are TRBV7-9 and TRBJ2-5, with D unresolved. Germline CDR1 is SEHNR and CDR2 is FQNEAQ (reference sequence). CDR3 length equals 15 residues. Trimming cost V 5 bases and J 5 bases, with 18 bases left between them. Complete variable domain (other parts from reference TRBV7-9 and TRBJ2-5): DTGVSQNPRHKITKRGQNVTFRCDPISEHNRLYWYRQTLGQGPEFLTYFQNEAQLEKSRLLSDRFSAERPKGSFSTLEIQRTEQGDSAMYLCASSLLSGGLETQYFGPGTRLLVL.

This chain's CDR3 is CASSLLQGTDTQYF. The CDR3 nucleotides are TGTGCCAGCAGTTTACTGCAGGGAACAGATACGCAGTATTTT. The genes are TRBV28 and TRBJ2-3, with D perhaps matching TRBD1 (5 bases). CDR3 length: 14 amino acids. The germline V gene has CDR1 MDHEN and CDR2 SYDVKM. V lost 2 bases and J lost 3, with 9 bases in between.

This chain connects TRBV10-3 to TRBJ2-7; 8 nucleotides agree with TRBD2. The CDR3 is 14 residues long. Germline lookup yields CDR1 ENHRY and CDR2 SYGVKD. V gave up 5 bases and J gave up 5 bases; unmatched junction bases: 8. The CDR3 loop reads CAISRGGARDEQYF. Here the CDR3 DNA reads TGTGCCATCAGTCGGGGGGGAGCTCGGGACGAGCAGTACTTC.

The chain couples TRBV4-1 to TRBJ1-1; possible D gene TRBD1, 5 bases. This CDR3 is 15 amino acids long. Trimming pared 1 base from V and 6 bases from J, leaving 15 bases between. The V gene's germline CDR1 is MGHRA and CDR2 YSYEKL. The CDR3 spells CASSQVNLRAPEAFF. In DNA form, the CDR3 reads TGCGCCAGCAGCCAAGTCAATCTCAGGGCGCCTGAAGCTTTCTTT.

The chain joins TRBV30 to TRBJ2-2, with TRBD1 as a possible D gene (6 bases). V gave up 2 bases and J gave up 5 bases, with 18 bases separating them. The CDR3 sequence is 16 residues long. Germline-derived CDR1 and CDR2 are GTSNPN and SVGIG (reference sequence). CDR3 nucleotide sequence: TGTGCCTGGAGTAAAGACACCCCAGGGGAGACCGGGGAGCTGTTTTTT. Protein product: CAWSKDTPGETGELFF.

The table lists this clonotype with many counts. The chain combines TRBV4-1 with TRBJ2-5; 9 nucleotides agree with TRBD2. J lost 1 base, V lost 4 bases, and 4 bases had no gene match. CDR1 and CDR2 from the germline V gene are MGHRA and YSYEKL. The CDR3 contains 15 residues. The CDR3 coding sequence is TGCGCCAGCAGCCCGTCTAGCGGGGTCCAAGAGACCCAGTACTTC. Its protein is CASSPSSGVQETQYF.

This clonotype is categorized as medium-sized (0.01 to 0.1%). The CDR3 DNA sequence: TGTGCCAGCAGTCGCTCATCAGCTCGGGGAGAAGAGACCCAGTACTTC. The encoded protein is CASSRSSARGEETQYF. The chain joins TRBV28 to TRBJ2-5; D may be TRBD2 (5 bases). The CDR3 totals 16 residues. V was trimmed by 5 bases and J by 3 bases, leaving 19 bases between them. Germline assignment: CDR1 MDHEN and CDR2 SYDVKM.

The table lists this clonotype with a few counts. V is TRBV5-1 and J is TRBJ2-2, with D possibly being TRBD2 (6 bases). CDR3 size: 16 residues. The germline V gene has CDR1 SGHRS and CDR2 YFSETQ. Trimming left V 4 bases short and J 7 bases short, with 20 bases between. CDR3 residues: CASSTAGGLEGGELFF. In DNA, the CDR3 is TGCGCCAGCAGCACCGCCGGGGGACTCGAGGGCGGGGAGCTGTTTTTT.

V is TRBV20-1 and J is TRBJ2-7; D is uncertain. Germline V CDR1 and CDR2: DFQATT, SNEGSKA (reference sequence). The CDR3 totals 11 residues. V was pared by 5 bases and J by 0 bases, with 5 bases between. As DNA, the CDR3 is TGCAGTGCTTCCCTCTCCTACGAGCAGTACTTC. It codes for CSASLSYEQYF.

This clonotype showed up many times. The CDR3 DNA sequence: TGTGCCAGCAGTTCTAGCGGGAGAATTTACGAGCAGTACTTC. This sequence encodes CASSSSGRIYEQYF. V gene TRBV27 combines with J gene TRBJ2-7; 10 bases agree with TRBD2. The CDR3 has 14 amino acids. The V segment lost 4 bases and the J segment 4 bases; nucleotides outside the gene matches: 4. Germline-derived CDR1 and CDR2 are MNHEY and SMNVEV (reference sequence).